A single sample gave rise to the 21 T cell receptor beta chains below, sequenced in a study of blood T cells in healthy people across ages. A second PCR, run for 7 to 11 cycles, used a sample-barcoded 5' primer plus a J-beta primer mix. One entry per CDR3 protein results from TCRdb running MiXCR on the 5' RACE reads. The sample includes some 1.8 million distinct CDR3 sequences, about 39% of them seen just once. The sample comprised blood. These receptors were collected from a human donor in good health.

V gene TRBV10-3 combines with J gene TRBJ1-1, with D tentatively TRBD1 (5 bases). The germline V gene encodes CDR1 ENHRY and CDR2 SYGVKD. This CDR3 comprises 16 residues. V gave up 0 bases and J gave up 2 bases, with 13 bases separating them. The CDR3 region is CAISESQGGRNTEAFF. The CDR3 bases are TGTGCCATCAGTGAGTCGCAGGGAGGGAGAAACACTGAAGCTTTCTTT.

The V call is TRBV27, the J call TRBJ2-1; tentatively, D is TRBD1 (7 bases). With 8 bases removed from V and 5 bases from J, the gap between germline ends came to 19 bases. This CDR3 is 15 amino acids long. Germline assignment: CDR1 MNHEY and CDR2 SMNVEV (reference sequence). The CDR3 here is CASLWTGGNNNEQFF. CDR3 bases: TGTGCCAGCTTGTGGACAGGAGGGAATAACAATGAGCAGTTCTTC.

V and J are TRBV7-6 and TRBJ1-1; weak D call: TRBD1 (5 bases). V lost 5 bases, J lost 5 bases, and 15 bases lay in between. CDR1 is SGHVS, CDR2 FNYEAQ, per germline. The CDR3 loop spans 14 amino acids. The CDR3 DNA reads TGTGCCAGCAGCCCCGGGGGGAGGGGAACTGAAGCTTTCTTT. It codes for CASSPGGRGTEAFF.

V and J are TRBV28 and TRBJ1-4; 8 bases fit TRBD1. Germline trimming cut 4 bases from V and 7 bases from J; bases unmatched to any gene: 5. Germline V gene sequence: CDR1 MDHEN, CDR2 SYDVKM. The CDR3 runs to 14 residues. DNA for the CDR3: TGTGCCAGCAGTTCCAGGGGGCTTTTTGAAAAACTGTTTTTT. Protein product: CASSSRGLFEKLFF. The variable domain in full, completed from reference TRBV28 and TRBJ1-4, reads DVKVTQSSRYLVKRTGEKVFLECVQDMDHENMFWYRQDPGLGLRLIYFSYDVKMKEKGDIPEGYSVSREKKERFSLILESASTNQTSMYLCASSSRGLFEKLFFGSGTQLSVL.

The chain carries TRBV6-6 and TRBJ2-5; the D gene is possibly TRBD1 (5 bases). TRBJ2-7 explains the end of the DNA better; the J call may be wrong. The CDR3 consists of 14 residues. The V gene's germline CDR1 is MNHNY and CDR2 SVGAGI (reference sequence). The CDR3 region has the DNA TGTGCCAACACGCAGTCAGGGCTTACCTACGAGCAGTACTTC. As protein: CANTQSGLTYEQYF.

This rearrangement joins TRBV20-1 to TRBJ1-1, with 7 bases identical to TRBD1. This CDR3 has 14 residues. The V gene end was trimmed by 7 bases and the J gene end by 5 bases; junction bases not matched to a gene: 13. CDR1 and CDR2 from the germline V gene are DFQATT and SNEGSKA (reference sequence). CDR3 bases: TGCAGTGTGCGCCCGGGACAGTGGGGGACTGAAGCTTTCTTT. It encodes CSVRPGQWGTEAFF.

This clonotype was observed a handful of times. The chain links TRBV7-9 to TRBJ2-1; D may be TRBD2 (5 bases). V was pared by 7 bases and J by 1 base, with 8 bases between. Germline V gene lookup returns CDR1 SEHNR and CDR2 FQNEAQ (reference sequence). This CDR3 region has 13 residues. The CDR3 bases are TGTGCCAGCATGGGCGGGTCCTACAATGAGCAGTTCTTC. Amino acids: CASMGGSYNEQFF.

The genes are TRBV7-9 and TRBJ1-2; TRBD1 matches at 10 bases. The V gene end was trimmed by 5 bases and the J gene end by 9 bases; junction bases not matched to a gene: 9. The CDR3 is 14 amino acids. The germline V gene encodes CDR1 SEHNR and CDR2 FQNEAQ (reference sequence). CDR3 in amino acids: CASSQTGGEASYTF. The CDR3 DNA follows: TGTGCCAGCAGCCAGACAGGGGGCGAAGCTAGCTACACCTTC. The variable domain in full, with the rest retrieved from reference TRBV7-9 and TRBJ1-2, is DTGVSQNPRHKITKRGQNVTFRCDPISEHNRLYWYRQTLGQGPEFLTYFQNEAQLEKSRLLSDRFSAERPKGSFSTLEIQRTEQGDSAMYLCASSQTGGEASYTFGSGTRLTVV.

As to this clonotype: This CDR3 is missing its conserved last phenylalanine or tryptophan, likely due to a read error. The CDR3 DNA sequence: TGTGCCAGCATAAATAAGGGTGGGAGTGAGCAGTTCTCC. This codes for CASINKGGSEQFS. The rearrangement links TRBV6-5 to TRBJ2-1; tentatively, D is TRBD2 (5 bases). V was shortened by 7 bases and J by 9 bases, with 16 bases between the two germline ends. The CDR3 is 13 amino acids. Per the germline V gene, CDR1 is MNHEY and CDR2 is SVGAGI.

Details on this clonotype: One end of the junction fails to match germline, which may point to a read error. The rearrangement joins TRBV7-9 to TRBJ1-4; D unclear. Per the germline V gene, CDR1 is SEHNR and CDR2 is FQNEAQ (reference sequence). The CDR3 length is 16 residues. CDR3: CTSALSLGRINEKLFF. Written as DNA, the CDR3 is TGTACCAGCGCCCTCTCCCTCGGGAGGATTAATGAAAAACTGTTTTTT.

CDR3 nucleotide sequence: TGCGCCAGCAGCGTGGGGGGACAGGGGCCCTATGGCTACACCTTC. Its translation: CASSVGGQGPYGYTF. V is TRBV4-3 and J is TRBJ1-2; TRBD1 aligns across 10 bases. In germline, CDR1 is LGHNA, CDR2 YSLEER. The CDR3 runs 15 residues. The V segment lost 5 bases and the J segment 4 bases; nucleotides outside the gene matches: 7.

This CDR3 reads CASGSRLAGKYEQYF. The CDR3, as DNA: TGTGCCAGCGGCTCCAGACTAGCGGGGAAGTACGAGCAGTACTTC. The chain has TRBV7-8 and TRBJ2-7; 11 nucleotides agree with TRBD2. V trimming: 8 bases; J trimming: 4 bases; junction bases outside the gene matches: 10. Germline V gene lookup returns CDR1 SGHVS and CDR2 FQNEAQ. The CDR3 is made up of 15 amino acids.

The chain links TRBV5-1 to TRBJ2-1; 8 nucleotides match TRBD1. This CDR3 is 15 amino acids long. Germline CDR1 SGHRS, CDR2 YFSETQ. Trimming cost V 4 bases and J 3 bases; bases outside gene matches: 6. The DNA of the CDR3 is TGCGCCAGCAGCGTGGATGGGACAGGCTACAATGAGCAGTTCTTC. As protein: CASSVDGTGYNEQFF.

This chain links TRBV28 with TRBJ2-7, with no clear D. Looked up from germline, CDR1 is MDHEN and CDR2 is SYDVKM. Deletions cut 3 bases from V and 1 base from J, with 13 bases between. This CDR3 spans 15 amino acids. The CDR3 is CASSLVMGRSYEQYF. CDR3 DNA sequence: TGTGCCAGCAGTTTGGTTATGGGCAGATCCTACGAGCAGTACTTC.

V is TRBV7-2 and J is TRBJ2-7; a possible D gene is TRBD1 (6 bases). CDR1 and CDR2 from the germline V gene are SGHTA and FQGNSA. The CDR3 extends over 15 amino acids. Trimming removed 5 bases at V and 2 bases at J, with 16 bases between. This chain's CDR3 is CASSAQGSLTYEQYF. In DNA form, the CDR3 reads TGTGCCAGCAGCGCACAGGGTTCGTTGACCTACGAGCAGTACTTC.

This clonotype was seen a few times. The V gene is TRBV5-1, the J gene TRBJ2-3; no reliable D call. The CDR3 has 15 amino acids. Trimming pared 0 bases from V and 2 bases from J, leaving 10 bases between. Germline CDR1 and CDR2: SGHRS and YFSETQ. The CDR3 coding sequence is TGCGCCAGCAGCTTGGGTCACGTTAACACAGATACGCAGTATTTT. Translating it yields CASSLGHVNTDTQYF. Full variable domain (rest looked up from reference TRBV5-1 and TRBJ2-3): KAGVTQTPRYLIKTRGQQVTLSCSPISGHRSVSWYQQTPGQGLQFLFEYFSETQRNKGNFPGRFSGRQFSNSRSEMNVSTLELGDSALYLCASSLGHVNTDTQYFGPGTRLTVL.

This clonotype was recorded a few times. A read error may produce the germline difference seen at one junction end. The V and J genes are TRBV7-3 and TRBJ2-5; possible D gene TRBD1, 6 bases. Matching the DNA end better, TRBJ2-7 makes the J call doubtful. The CDR3 extends over 15 amino acids. The germline gives CDR1 SGHTA, CDR2 FQGTGA. CDR3 sequence reads: CAGSLAGGKGYEQYF. In DNA, the CDR3 is TGTGCCGGCAGCTTAGCTGGGGGCAAGGGCTACGAGCAGTACTTC.

This clonotype was detected only a few times. The chain combines TRBV4-1 with TRBJ2-4; D call uncertain. The J call may be wrong; the DNA end is better matched by TRBJ2-7. This CDR3 is 14 amino acids long. Germline V gene lookup returns CDR1 MGHRA and CDR2 YSYEKL. The CDR3 DNA reads TGCGCCAGCAGCCAAATAGACAACGCGTACGAGCAGTACTTC. It codes for CASSQIDNAYEQYF.

The chain is built from TRBV4-1 and TRBJ2-1, with TRBD2 matching over 12 bases. CDR1 and CDR2 (germline): MGHRA, YSYEKL. V lost 4 bases and J lost 10; bases outside the gene matches: 8. This CDR3 contains 15 residues. CDR3 DNA: TGCGCCAGCAGCCCTTTTGGAGGACTAGCGGGGGAGCAGTTCTTC. This gives the protein CASSPFGGLAGEQFF.

Concerning this clonotype: The junction departs from germline at one end; a sequencing error may be responsible. The chain recombines TRBV9 with TRBJ2-4; the D is unclear. Germline CDR1 and CDR2: SGDLS and YYNGEE. CDR3 size: 14 residues. The chain's CDR3 is CASSVDVVKSIQYF. The CDR3 nucleotides read TGTGCCAGCAGCGTAGACGTCGTCAAAAGCATTCAGTACTTC.

This clonotype has more than one count but fewer than ten. This rearrangement joins TRBV4-1 to TRBJ2-1, with D possibly TRBD2 on 6 matching bases. Germline assignment: CDR1 MGHRA and CDR2 YSYEKL. Trimming left V 4 bases short and J 15 bases short, with 28 bases between. The CDR3 sequence is 16 residues long. DNA for the CDR3: TGCGCCAGCAGCCCTATCGGAAAAACGGGGGTTTCTTTAAGGTTCTTC. It specifies CASSPIGKTGVSLRFF.